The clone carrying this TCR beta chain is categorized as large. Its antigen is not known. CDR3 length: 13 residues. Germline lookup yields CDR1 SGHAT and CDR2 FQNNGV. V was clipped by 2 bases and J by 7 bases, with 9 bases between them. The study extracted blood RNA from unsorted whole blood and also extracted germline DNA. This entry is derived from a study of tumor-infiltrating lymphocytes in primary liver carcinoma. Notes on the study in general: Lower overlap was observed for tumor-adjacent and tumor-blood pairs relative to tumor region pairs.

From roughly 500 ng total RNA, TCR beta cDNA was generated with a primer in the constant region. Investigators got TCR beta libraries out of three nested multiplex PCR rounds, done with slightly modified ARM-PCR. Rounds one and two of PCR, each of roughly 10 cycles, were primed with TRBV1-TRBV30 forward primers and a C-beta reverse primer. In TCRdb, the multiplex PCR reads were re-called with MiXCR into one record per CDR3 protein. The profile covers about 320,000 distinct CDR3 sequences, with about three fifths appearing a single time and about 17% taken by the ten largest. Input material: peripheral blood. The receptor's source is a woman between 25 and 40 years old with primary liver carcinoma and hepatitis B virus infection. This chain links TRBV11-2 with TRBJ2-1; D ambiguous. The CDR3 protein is CASSLSVTNEQFF. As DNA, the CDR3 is TGTGCCAGCAGCTTATCGGTTACGAATGAGCAGTTCTTC.